Each of the 4 T cell receptor beta chains below was sequenced from the same sample in a study of CD8 T cells in ankylosing spondylitis. Each CDR3 protein gets one entry after TCRdb re-called the 5' RACE reads with MiXCR. The sample comprises approximately 500,000 distinct CDR3 sequences, 9.5% to 15% of which are singletons, and under 7.5% rests with the top ten. No antigen has been assigned to these receptors. Study-wide results and caveats: Roughly 8 highly homologous variants formed a TCR beta motif that appeared characteristic of ankylosing spondylitis blood.

Sample: blood, either unsorted or a sorted T cell fraction (not recorded which). These receptors were taken from a male donor with ankylosing spondylitis.

This clonotype was observed a handful of times. This chain connects TRBV7-9 to TRBJ2-2; the D is unclear. CDR1 is SEHNR and CDR2 is FQNEAQ in the germline V gene (reference sequence). The CDR3 spans 13 residues. The V gene lost 5 bases and the J gene lost 5 bases, with 9 bases spanning the gap. The CDR3 DNA reads as TGTGCCAGCAGCATACAGAGTACCGGGGAGCTGTTTTTT. Translation: CASSIQSTGELFF.

This clonotype was detected only a few times. J is TRBJ2-1 and V is TRBV3-1, with 9 bases fitting TRBD2. The germline V gene has CDR1 LGHDT and CDR2 YNNKEL (reference sequence). J gave up 9 bases and V 5 bases, and 17 bases lay outside the gene matches. This CDR3 has 17 amino acids. In DNA, the CDR3 is TGTGCCAGCAGCTCCCCGGGTTATATAGCGGGAGCCCCTGAGCAGTTCTTC. This codes for CASSSPGYIAGAPEQFF.

The CDR3 here is CASSFLGRAPPRETQYF. In DNA form, the CDR3 reads TGTGCCAGCAGCTTTCTAGGGAGAGCCCCCCCTCGTGAGACCCAGTACTTC. This chain joins TRBV7-2 and TRBJ2-5; TRBD2 might be the D (5 bases). CDR3 length: 17 residues. Trimming removed 3 bases from V and 5 bases from J, with 22 bases in between. Germline assignment: CDR1 SGHTA and CDR2 FQGNSA. Looking up the rest from reference TRBV7-2 and TRBJ2-5 gives the full variable domain: GAGVSQSPSNKVTEKGKDVELRCDPISGHTALYWYRQSLGQGLEFLIYFQGNSAPDKSGLPSDRFSAERTGGSVSTLTIQRTQQEDSAVYLCASSFLGRAPPRETQYFGPGTRLLVL.

The J gene is TRBJ2-7, the V gene TRBV29-1; tentative D call: TRBD1 (6 bases). The CDR3 sequence is 13 residues long. Per the germline V gene, CDR1 is SQVTM and CDR2 is ANQGSEA. The CDR3 DNA follows: TGCAGGGGGTACAGGGAAAACTCCTACGAGCAGTACGTC. Translated: CRGYRENSYEQYV.